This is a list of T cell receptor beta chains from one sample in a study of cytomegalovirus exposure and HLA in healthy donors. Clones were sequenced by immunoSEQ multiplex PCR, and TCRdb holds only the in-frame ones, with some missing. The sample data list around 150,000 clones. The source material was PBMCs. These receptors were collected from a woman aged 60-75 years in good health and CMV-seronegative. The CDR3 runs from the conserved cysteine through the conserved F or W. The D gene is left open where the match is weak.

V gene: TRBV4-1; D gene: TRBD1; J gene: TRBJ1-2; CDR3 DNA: TGCGCCAGCAGCCAAGTCTCAGGACAGGGTTTACATGGCTACACCTTC; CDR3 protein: CASSQVSGQGLHGYTF
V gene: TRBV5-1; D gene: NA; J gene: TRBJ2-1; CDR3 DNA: TGCGCCAGCAGCCTTTCCCCGCCGCCTCGGGCGGGGGAGCAGTTCTTC; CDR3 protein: CASSLSPPPRAGEQFF
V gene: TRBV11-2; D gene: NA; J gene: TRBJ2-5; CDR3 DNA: TGTGCCAGCAGCTTTTCGCACGGGGAGACCCAGTACTTC; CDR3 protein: CASSFSHGETQYF
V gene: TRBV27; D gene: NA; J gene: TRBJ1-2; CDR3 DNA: TGTGCCAGCAGTCCGCGCCCGATGGGAGCCCCGGTCGATAACTATGGCTACACCTTC; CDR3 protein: CASSPRPMGAPVDNYGYTF
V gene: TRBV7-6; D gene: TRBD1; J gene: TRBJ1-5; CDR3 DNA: TGTGCCAGCAGCTTAGGGGACAGGGGGAATCAGCCCCAGCATTTT; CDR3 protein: CASSLGDRGNQPQHF
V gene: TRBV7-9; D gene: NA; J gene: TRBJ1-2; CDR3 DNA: TGTGCCAGCAGCTTAGCGTCGGGGCAGGCGGGACCTAACTATGGCTACACCTTC; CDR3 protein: CASSLASGQAGPNYGYTF
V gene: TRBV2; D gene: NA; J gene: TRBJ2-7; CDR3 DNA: TGTGCCAGCAGTGCAAAGGGGGAGCAGTACTTC; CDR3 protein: CASSAKGEQYF
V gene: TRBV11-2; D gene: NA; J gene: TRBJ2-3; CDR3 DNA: TGTGCCAGCAGCTTAGCACTAGCCCCAGATACGCAGTATTTT; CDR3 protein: CASSLALAPDTQYF
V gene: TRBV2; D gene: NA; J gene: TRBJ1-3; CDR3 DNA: TGTGCCAGCAGTGCCGAGTTCACTGGAAACACCATATATTTT; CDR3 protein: CASSAEFTGNTIYF
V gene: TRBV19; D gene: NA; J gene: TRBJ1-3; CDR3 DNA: TGTGCCAGTACAATGGCAGGACCTACATGGGGCCAAAACACCATATATTTT; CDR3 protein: CASTMAGPTWGQNTIYF
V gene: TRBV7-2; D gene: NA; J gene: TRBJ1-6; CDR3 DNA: TGTGCCAGCAGCTTAAAAGCGAGCTCCTATAATTCACCCCTCCACTTT; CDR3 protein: CASSLKASSYNSPLHF
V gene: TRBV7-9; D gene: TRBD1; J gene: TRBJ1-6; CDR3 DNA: TGTGCCAGCAGCTTATCAGGGGGGTCCTATAATTCACCCCTCCACTTT; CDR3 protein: CASSLSGGSYNSPLHF
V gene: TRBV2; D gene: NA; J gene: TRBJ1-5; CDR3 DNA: TGTGCCAGCAGCGAAGGTGTCAACAGAATAAATCAGCCCCAGCATTTT; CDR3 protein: CASSEGVNRINQPQHF
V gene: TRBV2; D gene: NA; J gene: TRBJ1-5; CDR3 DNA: TGTGCCAGCAGTGAGCAGGGCAATCAGCCCCAGCATTTT; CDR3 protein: CASSEQGNQPQHF
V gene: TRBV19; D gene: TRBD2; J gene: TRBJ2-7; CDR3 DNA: TGTGCCAGTAGTATAGGGGGGGGTTACTACGAGCAGTACTTC; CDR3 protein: CASSIGGGYYEQYF
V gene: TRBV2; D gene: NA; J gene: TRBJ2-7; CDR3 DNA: TGTGCCAGCAGGGGTATTAGCGGACTCTACGAGCAGTACTTC; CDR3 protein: CASRGISGLYEQYF
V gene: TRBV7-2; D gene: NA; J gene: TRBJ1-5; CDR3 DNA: TGTGCCAGCAGCTTAGAGGTCTACCCGAGGGGCAATCAGCCCCAGCATTTT; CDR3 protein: CASSLEVYPRGNQPQHF
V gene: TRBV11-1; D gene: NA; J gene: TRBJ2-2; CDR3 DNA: TGTGCCAGCAGCCCAGACCTGAAGAAGGGGCAAAACGGGGAGCTGTTTTTT; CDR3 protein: CASSPDLKKGQNGELFF
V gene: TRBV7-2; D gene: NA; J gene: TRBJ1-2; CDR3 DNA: TGTGCCAGCAGCGCTAGACAGTCTGGCGGCTACACCTTC; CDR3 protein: CASSARQSGGYTF
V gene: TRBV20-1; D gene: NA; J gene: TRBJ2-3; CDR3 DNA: TGCAGTGCTCTCTCCACAGATACGCAGTATTTT; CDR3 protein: CSALSTDTQYF
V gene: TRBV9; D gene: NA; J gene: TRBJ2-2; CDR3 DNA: TGTGCCAGCAGCGTAGGGGGGCTGTTCGGGGAGCTGTTTTTT; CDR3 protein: CASSVGGLFGELFF
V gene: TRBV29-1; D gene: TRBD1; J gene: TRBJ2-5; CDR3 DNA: TGCAGCGTCGGTGGGACAGACCAAGAGACCCAGTACTTC; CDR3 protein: CSVGGTDQETQYF
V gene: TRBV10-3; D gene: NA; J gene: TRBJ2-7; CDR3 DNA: TGTGCCATCAGCCCGACAGGTAATTACCTTAACGAGCAGTACTTC; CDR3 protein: CAISPTGNYLNEQYF
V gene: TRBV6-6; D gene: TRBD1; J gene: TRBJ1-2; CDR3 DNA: TGTGCCAGCAGTTACCGGACAGGGGGAGATGGCTACACCTTC; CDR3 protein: CASSYRTGGDGYTF
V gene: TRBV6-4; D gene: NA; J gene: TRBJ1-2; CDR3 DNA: TGTGCCAGCAGTGACGGAGGGGTCAATGGCTACACCTTC; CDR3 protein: CASSDGGVNGYTF
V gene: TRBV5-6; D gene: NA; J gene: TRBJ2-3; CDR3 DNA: TGTGCCAGCAGCTTAGCGGGCACAGATACGCAGTATTTT; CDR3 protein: CASSLAGTDTQYF
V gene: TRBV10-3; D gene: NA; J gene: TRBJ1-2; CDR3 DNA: TGTGCCATCAGTGAGAACCAGGCTTCCTATGGCTACACCTTC; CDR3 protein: CAISENQASYGYTF
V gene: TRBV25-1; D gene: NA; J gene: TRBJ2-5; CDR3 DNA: TGTGCCAGCAGTGAAAAAGGGGGAGAGACCCAGTACTTC; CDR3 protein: CASSEKGGETQYF
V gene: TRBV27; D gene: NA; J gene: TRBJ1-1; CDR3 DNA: TGTGCCAGCAGTTCATTAGGCAGGGCTGAAGCTTTCTTT; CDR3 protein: CASSSLGRAEAFF
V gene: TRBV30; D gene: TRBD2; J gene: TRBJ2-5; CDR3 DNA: TGTGCGTCCAGCGGGAGTGGAGAGACCCAGTACTTC; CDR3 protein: CASSGSGETQYF
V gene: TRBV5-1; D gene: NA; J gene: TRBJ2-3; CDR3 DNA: TGCGCCAGTGGAGCGGATAGAGGAACAGATACGCAGTATTTT; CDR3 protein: CASGADRGTDTQYF
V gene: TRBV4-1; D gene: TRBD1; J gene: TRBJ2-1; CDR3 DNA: TGCGCCAGCAGCCACAGGGGGCGAGGGGATAATGAGCAGTTCTTC; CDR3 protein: CASSHRGRGDNEQFF
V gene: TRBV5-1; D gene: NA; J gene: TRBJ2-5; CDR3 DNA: TGCGCCAGCAGCTTGGAGGCAGGCAGGGGAGAGACCCAGTACTTC; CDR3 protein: CASSLEAGRGETQYF
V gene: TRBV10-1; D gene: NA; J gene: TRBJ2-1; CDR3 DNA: TGCGCCAGCAGTATCGGACATAACTTTAACAATGAGCAGTTCTTC; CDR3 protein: CASSIGHNFNNEQFF
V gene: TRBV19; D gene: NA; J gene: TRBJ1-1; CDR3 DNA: TGTGCCAGTAGTATCCAGAACTCGGGAACTGAAGCTTTCTTT; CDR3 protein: CASSIQNSGTEAFF
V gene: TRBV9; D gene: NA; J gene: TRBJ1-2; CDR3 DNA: TGTGCCAGCTCCAAAGCTGGGACACGGATACCTAATGGCTACACCTTC; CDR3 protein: CASSKAGTRIPNGYTF
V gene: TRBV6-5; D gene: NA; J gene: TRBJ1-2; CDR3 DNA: TGTGCCAGCAGGGTCAGGGAAGGCGGCTACACCTTC; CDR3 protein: CASRVREGGYTF
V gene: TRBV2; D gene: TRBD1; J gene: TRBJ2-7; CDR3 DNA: TGTGCCAGCAGCCCGGGACAGACGATGCAGTACTTC; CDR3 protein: CASSPGQTMQYF
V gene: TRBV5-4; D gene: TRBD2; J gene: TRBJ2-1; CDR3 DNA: TGTGCCAGCAGCCCTGGGCTAGCGGGAGGGAATGAGCAGTTCTTC; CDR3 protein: CASSPGLAGGNEQFF
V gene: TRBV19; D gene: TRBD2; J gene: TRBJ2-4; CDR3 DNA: TGTGCCAGTAGTCTCGGACTAGCGACTACCCTAGCCAAAAACATTCAGTACTTC; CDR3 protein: CASSLGLATTLAKNIQYF
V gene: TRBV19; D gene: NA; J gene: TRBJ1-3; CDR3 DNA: TGTGCCAGTAGTATGACTCCCAGCTCTGGAAACACCATATATTTT; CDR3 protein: CASSMTPSSGNTIYF
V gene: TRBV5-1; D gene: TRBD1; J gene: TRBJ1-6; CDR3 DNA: TGCGCCAGCAGCCATGACCACAAGACAGGGGTCGATTCACCCCTCCACTTT; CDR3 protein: CASSHDHKTGVDSPLHF
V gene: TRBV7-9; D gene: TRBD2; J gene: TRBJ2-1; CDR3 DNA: TGTGCCAGCAGCTTTGGGTTGGCGGGGGGCGGTGAGCAGTTCTTC; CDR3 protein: CASSFGLAGGGEQFF
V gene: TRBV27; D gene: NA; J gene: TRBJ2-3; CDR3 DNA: TGTGCCAGCAGCCTTGGCACAGATACGCAGTATTTT; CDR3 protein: CASSLGTDTQYF
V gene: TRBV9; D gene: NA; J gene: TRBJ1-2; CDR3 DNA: TGTGCCAGCAGCGTAACCCAAGCGTATGGCTACACCTTC; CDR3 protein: CASSVTQAYGYTF
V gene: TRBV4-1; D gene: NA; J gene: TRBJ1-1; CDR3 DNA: TGCGCCAGCAGCCAGGAGGCGGGGTTGTTCACTGAAGCTTTCTTT; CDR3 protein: CASSQEAGLFTEAFF
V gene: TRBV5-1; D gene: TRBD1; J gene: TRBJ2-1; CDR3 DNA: TGCGCCAGCAGTTATATCGGACAGGCGAATTTCAATGAGCAGTTCTTC; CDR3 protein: CASSYIGQANFNEQFF
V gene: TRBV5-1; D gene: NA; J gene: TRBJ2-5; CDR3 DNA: TGCGCCAGCAGCGCCGGGACTCTAGAGACCCAGTACTTC; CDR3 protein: CASSAGTLETQYF